The 26 T cell receptor beta chains below come from one sample, sequenced in a study of Ad26.COV2.S vaccination and SARS-CoV-2 variants. Generated by immunoSEQ multiplex PCR, the TCRdb table keeps only in-frame clones and is missing some. Here the sample spans fewer than 800,000 clones, roughly 90% being singletons. As to treatment: around 19 received Ad26.COV2.S at low or high dose, single or two shots; about five received placebo; per-sample allocation not given. Following the first vaccine or placebo injection, samples were taken on day 63. Sequences were derived from peripheral blood, sampled in a trial of Ad26.COV2.S vaccine versus placebo. The source of these receptors is a person aged 18-60 years who received the Ad26.COV2.S COVID-19 vaccine or a placebo.

J is TRBJ2-7 and V is TRBV5-1, with D hard to call. Germline assignment: CDR1 SGHRS and CDR2 YFSETQ. The CDR3 is made up of 13 amino acids. V lost 0 bases and J lost 0, with 4 bases in between. The DNA of the CDR3 is TGCGCCAGCAGCTTGGCCTTCTCCTACGAGCAGTACTTC. Amino acids: CASSLAFSYEQYF.

Notes on this clone: Its ends do not fully match the called genes, so a read error is possible. V is TRBV5-1 and J is TRBJ2-7; D not certain. The CDR3 is made up of 14 amino acids. Per the germline V gene, CDR1 is SGHRS and CDR2 is YFSETQ. This CDR3 is CASSLAHASSEQYF. CDR3 sequence (DNA): TGCGCCAGCAGCTTGGCTCACGCCTCCTCCGAGCAGTACTTC.

This rearrangement joins TRBV3-1 (or the pseudogene TRBV3-2) to TRBJ2-7; TRBD1 or TRBD2 may be the D gene (6 bases each). Germline V gene sequence: CDR1 LGHDT, CDR2 YNNKEL (reference sequence). Deletions cut 1 base from V and 2 bases from J, with 12 bases between. This CDR3 has 15 amino acids. The CDR3 DNA sequence: TGTGCCAGCAGCCAAGGTCCGGGGGCCACCTACGAGCAGTACTTC. Amino acids: CASSQGPGATYEQYF.

This clone showed up just once. The CDR3 coding sequence is TGTGCCTGGAGTACTGGCCCAAGCTCCTATAATTCACCCCTCCACTTT. It specifies CAWSTGPSSYNSPLHF. The V call is TRBV30, the J call TRBJ1-6; D is unresolved. The germline V gene has CDR1 GTSNPN and CDR2 SVGIG (reference sequence). Trimming took 2 bases from V and 0 from J, leaving 11 bases between them. This CDR3 has 16 amino acids. Full variable domain (remainder filled in from reference TRBV30 and TRBJ1-6): SQTIHQWPATLVQPVGSPLSLECTVEGTSNPNLYWYRQAAGRGLQLLFYSVGIGQISSEVPQNLSASRPQDRQFILSSKKLLLSDSGFYLCAWSTGPSSYNSPLHFGNGTRLTVT.

This chain uses TRBV7-2 with TRBJ1-5; 7 bases agree with TRBD1. J gave up 7 bases and V 1 base, and 10 bases lay outside the gene matches. The CDR3 spans 16 residues. CDR1 and CDR2 from the germline V gene are SGHTA and FQGNSA. In DNA form, the CDR3 reads TGTGCCAGCAGCTTAGGGGGTGGACAGGTTGGACAGCCCCAGCATTTT. It specifies CASSLGGGQVGQPQHF.

This clone was found once. The chain joins TRBV6-5 to TRBJ2-4; possible D gene TRBD1, 7 bases. This CDR3 is built from 15 residues. V was cut by 7 bases and J by 9 bases, with 22 bases left in between. Germline CDR1 is MNHEY and CDR2 is SVGAGI. CDR3 protein: CASTAGTAYGSIQYF. CDR3 in DNA: TGTGCCAGCACGGCCGGGACAGCCTACGGGAGCATTCAGTACTTC.

This chain joins TRBV30 and TRBJ1-1; D unclear. The CDR3 contains 13 residues. Germline V gene data show CDR1 as GTSNPN and CDR2 as SVGIG (reference sequence). Trimming removed 2 bases at V and 1 base at J, with 8 bases between. CDR3 amino acids: CAWSYGGNTEAFF. In nucleotides, the CDR3 is TGTGCCTGGAGTTACGGTGGGAACACTGAAGCTTTCTTT.

The chain combines TRBV12-3 or TRBV12-4 with TRBJ2-5, with D perhaps TRBD1 or TRBD2 (5 bases each). The CDR3 loop spans 13 amino acids. V lost 6 bases, J lost 10 bases, and 18 bases lay in between. CDR3 DNA: TGTGCCAGCAGCGATAGCAGGGTCGAGGGCCAGTACTTC. This translates into CASSDSRVEGQYF.

This clone has only a few counts. This chain links TRBV10-2 with TRBJ1-1; D possibly corresponds to TRBD1 (6 bases). The CDR3 consists of 13 residues. CDR1 and CDR2 from the germline V gene are WSHSY and SAAADI. The V and J ends lost 6 bases and 1 base respectively, with 9 bases between them. The CDR3 DNA sequence: TGCGCCAGCAGCCGGACAGAGAACACTGAAGCTTTCTTT. Translation gives CASSRTENTEAFF.

Notes on this clone: This specimen includes other DNA sequences encoding the same CDR3. The chain combines TRBV7-2 with TRBJ1-2; 10 nucleotides match TRBD1. Germline V CDR1 and CDR2: SGHTA, FQGNSA. V lost 4 bases to trimming and J lost 5 bases; unmatched junction nucleotides: 1. The CDR3 has 13 amino acids. The CDR3 sequence: CASSWGQGYGYTF. The CDR3 bases are TGTGCCAGCAGCTGGGGACAGGGGTATGGCTACACCTTC.

The genes are TRBV4-3 and TRBJ1-1; no firm D call. CDR1 is LGHNA and CDR2 is YSLEER in the germline V gene. Trimming stripped 0 bases from V and 4 bases from J, with 6 bases between. The CDR3 runs to 13 residues. CDR3 bases: TGCGCCAGCAGCCAAGAAAGGGCCACTGAAGCTTTCTTT. Protein product: CASSQERATEAFF.

This rearrangement joins TRBV9 to TRBJ2-2; D call uncertain. Trimming removed 4 bases at V and 0 bases at J, with 13 bases between. The germline V gene encodes CDR1 SGDLS and CDR2 YYNGEE. The CDR3 consists of 16 residues. CDR3 protein: CASSPALGSNTGELFF. CDR3 nucleotides: TGTGCCAGCAGCCCCGCCCTAGGCTCGAACACCGGGGAGCTGTTTTTT.

The chain combines TRBV5-1 with TRBJ2-1; 8 bases are a match to TRBD2. This CDR3 region has 16 residues. J was trimmed by 9 bases and V by 0 bases; bases with no gene match: 11. From germline, CDR1 is SGHRS and CDR2 YFSETQ. DNA for the CDR3: TGCGCCAGCAGCTTGGCCAGTGGGACTAGTGTAGGTGAGCAGTTCTTC. Translating it yields CASSLASGTSVGEQFF.

The gene calls are TRBV25-1 and TRBJ2-3; D not certain. Germline assignment: CDR1 MGHDK and CDR2 SYGVNS. Trimming removed 1 base from V and 0 bases from J, with 14 bases in between. The CDR3 is 17 residues long. The CDR3 nucleotides read TGTGCCAGCAGTGAATGGCGTTCTTCCCCTAGCACAGATACGCAGTATTTT. This codes for CASSEWRSSPSTDTQYF.

V and J are TRBV12-3 or TRBV12-4 and TRBJ2-5, with unresolved D. This CDR3 region has 12 residues. The germline V and J ends were trimmed by 3 bases and 2 bases, with 4 bases remaining between them. The CDR3 region is CASSFYQETQYF. The CDR3 nucleotides are TGTGCCAGCAGTTTTTATCAAGAGACCCAGTACTTC.

Comments on this clone: Other nucleotide sequences from this sample produce the same CDR3. V gene TRBV18 combines with J gene TRBJ1-1, with TRBD1 as a possible D gene (5 bases). The V end was cut by 3 bases, the J end by 4 bases, with 9 bases between. The germline CDR1 and CDR2 sequences are KGHSH and LQKENI. This CDR3 has 13 amino acids. The CDR3 nucleotides read TGTGCCAGCTCACCGTCGGGGGGCACTGAAGCTTTCTTT. It encodes CASSPSGGTEAFF.

This clone has just one count. This sample also contains other DNA sequences that code for the same CDR3. The chain joins TRBV29-1 to TRBJ2-7; the match to TRBD1 covers 9 bases. The CDR3 is 12 residues long. Germline loops: CDR1 SQVTM, CDR2 ANQGSEA. With V trimmed by 3 bases and J by 3 bases, 0 bases remained unmatched. The CDR3 DNA is TGCAGCGTTGAGGGACAGGGCTACGAGCAGTACTTC. This encodes CSVEGQGYEQYF.

The rearrangement joins TRBV24-1 to TRBJ1-5; tentatively, D is TRBD1 (5 bases). V shed 3 bases and J shed 3 bases, with 11 bases lying between them. This CDR3 has 15 amino acids. The V gene's germline CDR1 is KGHDR and CDR2 SFDVKD. CDR3 bases: TGTGCCACCAGTGATGGGGGAGCCACCAATCAGCCCCAGCATTTT. Encoded protein: CATSDGGATNQPQHF.

V usage is TRBV6-2 or TRBV6-3 and J usage is TRBJ2-1, with 10 bases matching TRBD2. The CDR3 has 18 residues. Per germline, CDR1 MNHEY and CDR2 SVGEGT. V lost 2 bases to trimming and J lost 4 bases; unmatched junction nucleotides: 11. The DNA for the CDR3 is TGTGCCAGCAGTTACCCCACCGGGCTAGCGGGGGTATACAATGAGCAGTTCTTC. It specifies CASSYPTGLAGVYNEQFF.

V and J are TRBV6-1 and TRBJ2-7, with D uncertain. V was shortened by 2 bases and J by 7 bases, with 15 bases between the two germline ends. CDR3 length: 14 amino acids. Germline V gene data show CDR1 as MNHNS and CDR2 as SASEGT. Here the CDR3 DNA reads TGTGCCAGCAGTGAACAACTTAGCTTACGTGAGCAGTACTTC. Translating gives CASSEQLSLREQYF.

V gene TRBV7-6 combines with J gene TRBJ2-7; TRBD1 aligns across 7 bases. J was trimmed by 4 bases and V by 1 base; bases with no gene match: 1. From germline, CDR1 is SGHVS and CDR2 FNYEAQ. This CDR3 contains 13 residues. CDR3 loop: CASSLGDRYEQYF. The DNA for the CDR3 is TGTGCCAGCAGCTTAGGGGACAGATACGAGCAGTACTTC.

This clone was seen many times. The rearrangement links TRBV6-5 to TRBJ1-5, with 9 bases matching TRBD1. The CDR3 runs 15 residues. From germline, CDR1 is MNHEY and CDR2 SVGAGI. Losses at the gene ends were 6 bases for V and 1 base for J; bases not matched to a gene: 4. CDR3 loop: CASRRTGASNQPQHF. CDR3 sequence (DNA): TGTGCCAGCAGAAGGACAGGGGCGAGCAATCAGCCCCAGCATTTT.

This sequence joins TRBV7-8 and TRBJ1-2; D gene uncertain. Trimming stripped 3 bases from V and 2 bases from J, with 7 bases between. This CDR3 contains 13 residues. From germline, CDR1 is SGHVS and CDR2 FQNEAQ. The CDR3, as DNA: TGTGCCAGCAGCTTCGGGGTAAACTATGGCTACACCTTC. This translates into CASSFGVNYGYTF.

The chain employs TRBV15 and TRBJ2-7; possibly TRBD2 for D (6 bases). The CDR3 totals 15 residues. The V gene's germline CDR1 is LNHNV and CDR2 YYDKDF (reference sequence). V lost 4 bases to trimming and J lost 6 bases, with 19 bases between them. CDR3 sequence reads: CATSTPGAPSPEQYF. The CDR3 region has the DNA TGTGCCACCAGCACCCCGGGAGCTCCTTCCCCCGAGCAGTACTTC.

The J gene is TRBJ1-2, the V gene TRBV12-3 or TRBV12-4; TRBD1 aligns across 8 bases. The CDR3 is 13 amino acids. Losses at the gene ends were 1 base for V and 8 bases for J; bases not matched to a gene: 3. Here the CDR3 reads CASSLDRGNGYTF. CDR3 in DNA: TGTGCCAGCAGTTTAGACAGGGGGAACGGCTACACCTTC.

This chain links TRBV20-1 with TRBJ2-3, with D unclear. Trimming took 3 bases from V and 7 from J, leaving 5 bases between them. CDR3 length equals 10 residues. Germline-derived CDR1 and CDR2 are DFQATT and SNEGSKA (reference sequence). The CDR3 nucleotides are TGCAGTGCTAGGACAAATACGCAGTATTTT. Protein sequence: CSARTNTQYF.